The rows below give T cell receptor beta chains drawn from one sample of a study of OX40 agonist ivuxolimab in advanced cancers. Assay: immunoSEQ multiplex PCR; the TCRdb copy retains only in-frame clones and omits some. The profile shows tens of thousands of clones, 74% of them singletons. Sequences were derived from CD4+ or CD8+ T cells sorted from blood, sampled in a trial of the OX40 agonist ivuxolimab. The receptor set was obtained from an adult with an advanced solid tumor such as melanoma, head and neck, liver or kidney cancer. CDR3s include the opening cysteine and the closing phenylalanine or tryptophan. The D gene is left open where the match is weak. Rows may omit the clone size; those that give it use once, few, many or a size class.

D: -
J: TRBJ1-1
V: TRBV6-1
size: -
DNA: TGTGCCAGCAGATCACAGGGTAACACTGAAGCTTTCTTT
CDR3: CASRSQGNTEAFF

D: TRBD1
J: TRBJ1-5
V: TRBV27
size: -
DNA: TGTGCCAGCAGCCTCACAGGGGTCAATCAGCCCCAGCATTTT
CDR3: CASSLTGVNQPQHF

D: TRBD1
J: TRBJ2-3
V: TRBV29-1
size: -
DNA: TGCAGCGTTGGTGTCCCGGACAGGGCGCAGTATTTT
CDR3: CSVGVPDRAQYF

D: TRBD1
J: TRBJ1-5
V: TRBV7-9
size: -
DNA: TGTGCCAGCAGCTTAGCGACAGGGAGGGGCAATCAGCCCCAGCATTTT
CDR3: CASSLATGRGNQPQHF

D: TRBD1
J: TRBJ2-5
V: TRBV27
size: once
DNA: TGTGCCAGCGCGGACAGGGAAGAGACCCAGTACTTC
CDR3: CASADREETQYF

D: -
J: TRBJ1-2
V: TRBV15
size: -
DNA: TGTGCCACCAGCAGAGATCTCGGGGGTCCCTATGGCTACACCTTC
CDR3: CATSRDLGGPYGYTF

D: TRBD2
J: TRBJ2-3
V: TRBV7-3
size: -
DNA: TGTGCCAGCAGCTTTAGCGGGGGGGCAGGTGATACGCAGTATTTT
CDR3: CASSFSGGAGDTQYF

D: TRBD1
J: TRBJ2-3
V: TRBV18
size: -
DNA: TGTGCCAGCTCACCCATGACAGGGTTGAGCACAGATACGCAGTATTTT
CDR3: CASSPMTGLSTDTQYF

D: TRBD1
J: TRBJ1-2
V: TRBV30
size: -
DNA: TGTGCCTGGAGCGCCGGGACAGGGTTAAACTATGGCTACACCTTC
CDR3: CAWSAGTGLNYGYTF

D: -
J: TRBJ1-1
V: TRBV14
size: -
DNA: TGTGCCAGCAGCCAAGCCGCGGCCGCGAACACTGAAGCTTTCTTT
CDR3: CASSQAAAANTEAFF

D: TRBD2
J: TRBJ2-7
V: TRBV5-4
size: -
DNA: TGTGCCAGCAGCGCCGGGACTAGCGGGGGGGCGGGGGAGCAGTACTTC
CDR3: CASSAGTSGGAGEQYF

D: -
J: TRBJ1-2
V: TRBV25-1
size: once
DNA: TGTGCCAGCAGTGAATTTCGCGCCGGCGGCTATGGCTACACCTTC
CDR3: CASSEFRAGGYGYTF

D: -
J: TRBJ1-1
V: TRBV21-1
size: -
DNA: TGTGCCAGCAGCAAATTCCAGGGGTATCCCCATGTCACTGAAGCTTTCTTT
CDR3: CASSKFQGYPHVTEAFF

D: -
J: TRBJ2-5
V: TRBV5-1
size: -
DNA: TGCGCCAGCAGCTTGAGGCGGGGCCCCCAAGAGACCCAGTACTTC
CDR3: CASSLRRGPQETQYF

D: -
J: TRBJ1-6
V: TRBV5-1
size: -
DNA: TGCGCCAGCAGCTTGGCCGTAGGACAGTTACCTTCGTCACCCCTCCACTTT
CDR3: CASSLAVGQLPSSPLHF

D: TRBD1
J: TRBJ2-3
V: TRBV5-1
size: -
DNA: TGCGCCAGCAGCCATGGACAGGGGGCAGGTGATACGCAGTATTTT
CDR3: CASSHGQGAGDTQYF

D: -
J: TRBJ1-1
V: TRBV19
size: -
DNA: TGTGCCAGTAGTGCGGGCAGGATCCTCATGAACACTGAAGCTTTCTTT
CDR3: CASSAGRILMNTEAFF

D: -
J: TRBJ2-1
V: TRBV6-5
size: -
DNA: TGTGCCAGCAGTCATTGGGGGCCCTCCTACAATGAGCAGTTCTTC
CDR3: CASSHWGPSYNEQFF

D: -
J: TRBJ1-1
V: TRBV6-1
size: -
DNA: TGTGCCAGCAGTGAAGGGGGACGGCCCGGGGCTGAAGCTTTCTTT
CDR3: CASSEGGRPGAEAFF

D: -
J: TRBJ2-3
V: TRBV6-1
size: -
DNA: TGTGCCAGCGGGAGGATCGCCGCAGCCACAGATACGCAGTATTTT
CDR3: CASGRIAAATDTQYF

D: TRBD2
J: TRBJ2-7
V: TRBV19
size: -
DNA: TGTGCCAGTAGTTCCAAGATCGGGACTAGCGGGGAGGGGACCTACGAGCAGTACTTC
CDR3: CASSSKIGTSGEGTYEQYF

D: -
J: TRBJ1-5
V: TRBV6-4
size: -
DNA: TGTGCCAGCAGTGACGACAGCAATCAGCCCCAGCATTTT
CDR3: CASSDDSNQPQHF

D: -
J: TRBJ1-1
V: TRBV10-3
size: -
DNA: TGTGCCATCAGCTCAAGGAACACTGAAGCTTTCTTT
CDR3: CAISSRNTEAFF

D: TRBD1
J: TRBJ1-2
V: TRBV2
size: -
DNA: TGTGCCAGCAGTGAACGGGACAGCTCTAACTATGGCTACACCTTC
CDR3: CASSERDSSNYGYTF

D: -
J: TRBJ1-3
V: TRBV7-6
size: -
DNA: TGTGCCAGCAGTTTACGGGGACGGGAAAGCTCTGGAAACACCATATATTTT
CDR3: CASSLRGRESSGNTIYF

D: -
J: TRBJ1-4
V: TRBV6-5
size: few
DNA: TGTGCCAGCAGTTACTATCTAGGGAGTAATGAAAAACTGTTTTTT
CDR3: CASSYYLGSNEKLFF

D: TRBD1
J: TRBJ1-2
V: TRBV5-4
size: -
DNA: TGTGCCAGCAGCCCTAGACAGGGGGTGGATGGCTACACCTTC
CDR3: CASSPRQGVDGYTF

D: -
J: TRBJ2-7
V: TRBV5-6
size: once
DNA: TGTGCCAGCAGCTTGGGACAGAACTACGAGCAGTACTTC
CDR3: CASSLGQNYEQYF

D: -
J: TRBJ1-6
V: TRBV7-9
size: -
DNA: TGTGCCAGCAGTTCAAACAGAAATTCACCCCTCCACTTT
CDR3: CASSSNRNSPLHF

D: -
J: TRBJ1-4
V: TRBV5-1
size: -
DNA: TGCGCCAGCAGCTCCCAGTATGGGGGGGAAAAACTGTTTTTT
CDR3: CASSSQYGGEKLFF

D: TRBD1
J: TRBJ2-7
V: TRBV18
size: -
DNA: TGTGCCAGCTCACCACTGAGACAGGGCTACGAGCAGTACTTC
CDR3: CASSPLRQGYEQYF

D: -
J: TRBJ2-5
V: TRBV6-4
size: -
DNA: TGTGCCAGCAGTGAGGCAGGCTCTGGGACCCAGTACTTC
CDR3: CASSEAGSGTQYF

D: TRBD2
J: TRBJ2-7
V: TRBV23-1
size: -
DNA: TGCGCCAGCAGTCTGGGGGGGAGGGAAGGGACCTACGAGCAGTACTTC
CDR3: CASSLGGREGTYEQYF

D: TRBD1
J: TRBJ1-2
V: TRBV28
size: -
DNA: TGTGCCAGCAGGCTTCAGACAGGGGGCAGCTATGGCTACACCTTC
CDR3: CASRLQTGGSYGYTF

D: -
J: TRBJ2-7
V: TRBV23-1
size: -
DNA: TGCGCCAGCAGTCAAGAGTTCCGGCAGGGAAGGTACGAGCAGTACTTC
CDR3: CASSQEFRQGRYEQYF

D: -
J: TRBJ2-1
V: TRBV7-2
size: -
DNA: TGTGCCAGCAGCTTAGAATTAGGGTTGAGTGAGCAGTTCTTC
CDR3: CASSLELGLSEQFF

D: -
J: TRBJ1-1
V: TRBV19
size: -
DNA: TGTGCCAGTACAGGGGAGACTGAAGCTTTCTTT
CDR3: CASTGETEAFF

D: -
J: TRBJ1-5
V: TRBV6-1
size: -
DNA: TGTGCCAGCAGCTTAAGGGGGGACGATCAGCCCCAGCATTTT
CDR3: CASSLRGDDQPQHF

D: -
J: TRBJ1-5
V: TRBV18
size: -
DNA: TGTGCCAGCTCACCAGGGGCGGCTGGGTCTCAGCCCCAGCATTTT
CDR3: CASSPGAAGSQPQHF

D: TRBD1
J: TRBJ2-3
V: TRBV29-1
size: -
DNA: TGCAGCGTTGTCGGGACAGGGGGCGATGATACGCAGTATTTT
CDR3: CSVVGTGGDDTQYF

D: -
J: TRBJ1-2
V: TRBV28
size: -
DNA: TGTGCCAGCAGTTTAGTAGGGGATAACTATGGCTACACCTTC
CDR3: CASSLVGDNYGYTF

D: TRBD1
J: TRBJ1-2
V: TRBV19
size: -
DNA: TGTGCCAGTAGTATACGGAGGGGGCAGAACCTATATGGCTACACCTTC
CDR3: CASSIRRGQNLYGYTF

D: -
J: TRBJ1-1
V: TRBV5-1
size: few
DNA: TGCGCCAGCAGCGAGAAAACGGGAACCATGAACACTGAAGCTTTCTTT
CDR3: CASSEKTGTMNTEAFF

D: TRBD1
J: TRBJ1-2
V: TRBV27
size: once
DNA: TGTGCCAGCAGTCCGGAGGTGACAGGGGATGGCTACACCTTC
CDR3: CASSPEVTGDGYTF

D: -
J: TRBJ2-3
V: TRBV5-1
size: -
DNA: TGCGCCAGCAGCTTGGAAGGGGGAGGGCCAGATACGCAGTATTTT
CDR3: CASSLEGGGPDTQYF

D: -
J: TRBJ2-1
V: TRBV9
size: -
DNA: TGTGCCAGCAGCTTTATCAGTGGCAATGAGCAGTTCTTC
CDR3: CASSFISGNEQFF

D: -
J: TRBJ2-2
V: TRBV11-2
size: -
DNA: TGTGCCAGCAGCTTAGGTTCGACGGGCACCGGGGAGCTGTTTTTT
CDR3: CASSLGSTGTGELFF

D: TRBD1
J: TRBJ1-5
V: TRBV6-1
size: -
DNA: TGTGCCAGCAGTGCTGGACAGGGGAAAGGGAATCAGCCCCAGCATTTT
CDR3: CASSAGQGKGNQPQHF

D: TRBD1
J: TRBJ2-5
V: TRBV5-1
size: -
DNA: TGCGCCAGCAGCCTAGGGACAGGAGCAGAGACCCAGTACTTC
CDR3: CASSLGTGAETQYF

D: -
J: TRBJ1-1
V: TRBV13
size: hyperexpanded
DNA: TGTGCCAGCAGCTTAGTGGTCACTGAAGCTTTCTTT
CDR3: CASSLVVTEAFF

D: TRBD1
J: TRBJ1-2
V: TRBV27
size: -
DNA: TGTGCCAGCAGCTCCCCCCGACAGGGGCACGGCTACACCTTC
CDR3: CASSSPRQGHGYTF

D: TRBD1
J: TRBJ2-5
V: TRBV6-1
size: -
DNA: TGTGCCAGCAGTGCAGGACAGGCGGAGACCCAGTACTTC
CDR3: CASSAGQAETQYF

D: TRBD1
J: TRBJ1-1
V: TRBV5-1
size: -
DNA: TGCGCCAGCAGCTTGGTCGACAGGGACGACACTGAAGCTTTCTTT
CDR3: CASSLVDRDDTEAFF

D: TRBD1
J: TRBJ1-4
V: TRBV4-1
size: -
DNA: TGCGCCAGCAGCCAGGGGACAGGGGGCGTTGAAAAACTGTTTTTT
CDR3: CASSQGTGGVEKLFF

D: TRBD2
J: TRBJ2-5
V: TRBV5-6
size: once
DNA: TGTGCCAGCAGCTTGGCAAGACTAGCGGGGGCCGAAGAGACCCAGTACTTC
CDR3: CASSLARLAGAEETQYF

D: -
J: TRBJ1-1
V: TRBV19
size: -
DNA: TGTGCCAGTAGGTCCGGGAGCGGACATTGGAACACTGAAGCTTTCTTT
CDR3: CASRSGSGHWNTEAFF

D: -
J: TRBJ1-2
V: TRBV6-6
size: -
DNA: TGTGCCAGCACCCTATCAGTCTCGGCCGACGCCTATGGCTACACCTTC
CDR3: CASTLSVSADAYGYTF

D: -
J: TRBJ2-4
V: TRBV9
size: -
DNA: TGTGCCAGCAGCGTAGGCACTAGTGGGAACATTCAGTACTTC
CDR3: CASSVGTSGNIQYF

D: -
J: TRBJ2-2
V: TRBV25-1
size: -
DNA: TGTGCCAGCAGTCACACATACACCGGGGAGCTGTTTTTT
CDR3: CASSHTYTGELFF

D: -
J: TRBJ2-2
V: TRBV28
size: few
DNA: TGTGCCAGCAGTTTCGGGGATTCGGACACCGGGGAGCTGTTTTTT
CDR3: CASSFGDSDTGELFF